This T cell receptor beta chain was retrieved from a study of blood T cell repertoires in COVID-19. About the research overall: Both acute and convalescent COVID-19 samples were obtained from the United States, Italy and Spain. T cells, B-cell-depleted T cells, or PBMCs provided the cDNA or gDNA that served as material.

The CDR3 sequence is 12 residues long. As processed by the authors: Estimation of nucleated cell counts relied on the amplification of reference gene primers. The repertoire was sequenced with immunoSEQ multiplex PCR; TCRdb's copy has only in-frame clones and lacks some. That table is the source of V, J and clone size, and D and trimming were worked out from the DNA. This sample yields about 670,000 clones, of which about 87% are seen a single time; roughly 0.25% belongs to the top ten. This TCR was recovered from a young woman with acute or convalescent COVID-19. Sequenced: peripheral blood. This chain connects TRBV21-1 to TRBJ1-1. TRBV21-1 is a pseudogene segment. CDR3 in DNA: TGTGCCAGCAGCAAAGGGGACTATGAAGCTTTCTTT. This gives the protein CASSKGDYEAFF.